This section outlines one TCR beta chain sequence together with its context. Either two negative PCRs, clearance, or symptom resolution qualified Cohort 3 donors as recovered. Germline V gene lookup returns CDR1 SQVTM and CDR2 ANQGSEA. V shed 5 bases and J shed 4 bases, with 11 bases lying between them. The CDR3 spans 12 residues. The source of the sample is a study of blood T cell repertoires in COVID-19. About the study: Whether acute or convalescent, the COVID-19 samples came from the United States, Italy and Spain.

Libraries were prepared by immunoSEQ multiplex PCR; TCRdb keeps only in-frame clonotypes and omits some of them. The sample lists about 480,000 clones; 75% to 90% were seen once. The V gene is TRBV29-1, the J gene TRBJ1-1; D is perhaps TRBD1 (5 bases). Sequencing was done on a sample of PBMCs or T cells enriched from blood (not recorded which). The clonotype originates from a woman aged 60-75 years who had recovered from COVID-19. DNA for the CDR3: TGCAGCGTTCGGACAATGAGCACTGAAGCTTTCTTT. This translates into CSVRTMSTEAFF.